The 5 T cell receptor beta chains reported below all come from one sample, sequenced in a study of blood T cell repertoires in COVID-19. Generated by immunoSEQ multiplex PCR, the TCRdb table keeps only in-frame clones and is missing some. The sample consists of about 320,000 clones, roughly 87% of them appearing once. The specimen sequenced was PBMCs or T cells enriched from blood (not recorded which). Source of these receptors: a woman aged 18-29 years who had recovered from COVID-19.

CDR3: CASSLRQADTYGYTF. The DNA for the CDR3 is TGTGCCAGCAGCTTAAGACAGGCCGACACCTATGGCTACACCTTC. The gene calls are TRBV5-6 and TRBJ1-2; D is possibly TRBD1 (6 bases). Germline CDR1 reads SGHDT; CDR2 reads YYEEEE. The CDR3 extends over 15 amino acids. V lost 2 bases and J 4 bases, leaving 15 bases between the germline ends. The variable domain in full, completed from reference TRBV5-6 and TRBJ1-2, reads DAGVTQSPTHLIKTRGQQVTLRCSPKSGHDTVSWYQQALGQGPQFIFQYYEEEERQRGNFPDRFSGHQFPNYSSELNVNALLLGDSALYLCASSLRQADTYGYTFGSGTRLTVV.

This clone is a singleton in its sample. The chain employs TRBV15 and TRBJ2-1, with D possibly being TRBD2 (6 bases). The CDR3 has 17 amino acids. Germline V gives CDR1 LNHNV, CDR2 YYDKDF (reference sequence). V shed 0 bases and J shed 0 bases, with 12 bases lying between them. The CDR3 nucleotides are TGTGCCACCAGCAGAGATCCGGCGGGGATCTCCTACAATGAGCAGTTCTTC. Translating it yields CATSRDPAGISYNEQFF.

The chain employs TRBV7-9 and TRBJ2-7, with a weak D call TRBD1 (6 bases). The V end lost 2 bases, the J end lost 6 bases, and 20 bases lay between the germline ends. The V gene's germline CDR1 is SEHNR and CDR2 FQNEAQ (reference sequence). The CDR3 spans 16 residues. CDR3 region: CASSLSKGRGPLEQYF. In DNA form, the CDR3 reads TGTGCCAGCAGCTTATCAAAGGGCAGGGGACCCCTCGAGCAGTACTTC.

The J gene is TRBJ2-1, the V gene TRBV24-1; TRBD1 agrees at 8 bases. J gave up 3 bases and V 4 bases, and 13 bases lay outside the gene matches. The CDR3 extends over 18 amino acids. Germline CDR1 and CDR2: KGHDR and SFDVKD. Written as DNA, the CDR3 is TGTGCCACCAGTGACCCTTGGATGCAGGGGGCTAACTACAATGAGCAGTTCTTC. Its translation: CATSDPWMQGANYNEQFF.

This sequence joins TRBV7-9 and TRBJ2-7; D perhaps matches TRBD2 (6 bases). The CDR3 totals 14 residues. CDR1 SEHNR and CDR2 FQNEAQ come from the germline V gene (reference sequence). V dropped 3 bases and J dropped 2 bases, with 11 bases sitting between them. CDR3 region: CASSLLGGAYEQYF. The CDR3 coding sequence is TGTGCCAGCAGCTTGCTGGGGGGTGCCTACGAGCAGTACTTC.